This T cell receptor (beta chain) was retrieved from a study of a mutant IDH1 vaccine in newly diagnosed glioma. Overall study: Patients under treatment included around 60% males and about 40% females and had a mean age of around 40 years. Broader study findings: Evidence of vaccine-induced immune responses was documented in about 93% of patients. Pseudoprogression looked unconnected to shifts in top peripheral T cell clonotypes.

Documented time point: week 23, last vaccination. With topical imiquimod, each dose of the vaccine consisted of 300 ug of mutant IDH1 20-mer peptide. The V segment lost 0 bases and the J segment 3 bases; nucleotides outside the gene matches: 5. The germline V gene has CDR1 MGHRA and CDR2 YSYEKL. The CDR3 is made up of 15 amino acids. Libraries were prepared by immunoSEQ multiplex PCR; TCRdb keeps only in-frame clonotypes and omits some of them. In the table there are tens of thousands of clones, 80% of which are singletons. Only one count was recorded for this clone. Its antigen is currently unknown. Material: PBMCs, obtained from a glioma patient whose treatment included an IDH1 peptide vaccine. This sequence joins TRBV4-1 and TRBJ2-7; 7 bases line up with TRBD1. This clonotype was sampled from a man aged 35-49 years with glioma. This CDR3 reads CASSQEPGTVYEQYF. The DNA for the CDR3 is TGCGCCAGCAGCCAAGAGCCTGGGACAGTCTACGAGCAGTACTTC.